This T cell receptor beta chain comes out of a study of T cell changes during pregnancy in multiple sclerosis. After removal of 4 bases from V and 7 bases from J, the junction contained 7 bases not matched to a gene. The length of the CDR3 is 15 residues. Germline values: CDR1 SGHNT, CDR2 YENEEA. The assay was immunoSEQ multiplex PCR, and TCRdb's table has in-frame clones only and misses some. The sample yields about 100,000 clones, approximately 92% seen once. The V and J genes are TRBV11-3 and TRBJ2-5; 12 bases match TRBD2. Sequenced material: peripheral blood, taken after pregnancy. This clonotype was obtained from a female donor with multiple sclerosis, enrolled in a pregnancy study. CDR3 nucleotide sequence: TGTGCCAGCAGCTCGAGGACTAGCGGGGAGAGGACCCAGTACTTC. It specifies CASSSRTSGERTQYF. Supplemented by reference TRBV11-3 and TRBJ2-5, the full variable domain reads EAGVVQSPRYKIIEKKQPVAFWCNPISGHNTLYWYLQNLGQGPELLIRYENEEAVDDSQLPKDRFSAERLKGVDSTLKIQPAELGDSAVYLCASSSRTSGERTQYFGPGTRLLVL.